Described below is a single T cell receptor (beta chain) sequence and its context. Its antigen is currently unknown. This sample was taken from a study of T cell repertoires in cytomegalovirus infection. Study summary: In public TCR beta signatures, there were indications of both CMV infection and matching HLA type. Study observations and caveats: HLA-C-restricted CMV-specific TCR beta clonotypes prevailed in the ex vivo response. Carriers of CMV plus the relevant HLA were identified by cumulative public TCR beta family frequency.

CDR3 length: 16 residues. Trimming removed 0 bases at V and 4 bases at J, with 12 bases between. Germline lookup yields CDR1 LNHNV and CDR2 YYDKDF (reference sequence). MiXCR was run by TCRdb on the reads, yielding one entry per CDR3 protein. The data contain about 280,000 distinct CDR3 sequences, 20% to 25% of them singletons. The chain recombines TRBV15 with TRBJ1-4, with D tentatively TRBD1 (5 bases). The sample consisted of cultured PBMCs, taken from culture after CMV antigen stimulation. The clonotype was recovered from a human donor in good health (CMV status not recorded). Some clones in this sample may be carry-over from other donors' samples. Written as DNA, the CDR3 is TGTGCCACCAGCAGAGATACGACAGCCTTTAATGAAAAACTGTTTTTT. Translating it yields CATSRDTTAFNEKLFF.